The 22 T cell receptor beta chains in this list originate from one sample, sequenced in a study of T cell repertoires in cytomegalovirus infection. Each CDR3 protein is one row after TCRdb ran MiXCR on the reads. The sample carries 100,000 or so distinct CDR3 sequences, under 25% recorded once. The sequencing sample was made of CD8+ T cells from PBMCs. Receptors were obtained from a human donor in good health (CMV status not recorded). Some clones in this sample may be carry-over from other donors' samples.

Many counts were recorded for this clonotype. The V call is TRBV28, the J call TRBJ2-1; 11 positions agree with TRBD1. Trimming removed 7 bases from V and 15 bases from J; junction bases left unmatched: 5. Germline lookup yields CDR1 MDHEN and CDR2 SYDVKM. The CDR3 runs to 11 residues. CDR3 sequence: CASTRDRGSFF. In DNA, the CDR3 is TGTGCCAGCACCCGGGACAGGGGGTCGTTCTTC.

The rearrangement joins TRBV27 to TRBJ1-5, with D unresolved. Looked up from germline, CDR1 is MNHEY and CDR2 is SMNVEV (reference sequence). The germline V and J ends were trimmed by 5 bases and 4 bases, with 12 bases remaining between them. The CDR3 is made up of 14 amino acids. The CDR3 DNA reads as TGTGCCAGCAGTCCCCAGGTCGGGAATCAGCCCCAGCATTTT. Translation: CASSPQVGNQPQHF.

This clonotype has only a few counts. The rearrangement links TRBV6-2 or TRBV6-3 to TRBJ2-1; D might be TRBD2 (6 bases). Trimming left V 5 bases short and J 4 bases short, with 9 bases between. Germline V gene data show CDR1 as MNHEY and CDR2 as SVGEGT. The CDR3 has 13 amino acids. CDR3 DNA sequence: TGTGCCAGCAGTCCGGGAGCTTACAATGAGCAGTTCTTC. The encoded protein is CASSPGAYNEQFF.

This clonotype was observed a few times. This rearrangement joins TRBV5-8 to TRBJ1-1; 8 bases match TRBD1. Trimming at V came to 0 bases and at J to 11 bases, leaving 18 bases not matched to a gene. The CDR3 is made up of 17 amino acids. Germline values: CDR1 SGHTS, CDR2 YDEGEE. In DNA form, the CDR3 reads TGTGCCAGCAGCTTGGTAGGGACAGGTTACAAGCTCCCCAGGGCTTTCTTT. Translation gives CASSLVGTGYKLPRAFF.

This clonotype has a handful of counts. This chain joins TRBV7-6 and TRBJ2-5, with 11 bases lining up with TRBD1. The V and J ends lost 5 bases and 5 bases, in that order; junction bases with no gene match: 7. This CDR3 region has 15 residues. Germline CDR1 is SGHVS and CDR2 is FNYEAQ. The CDR3: CASSRGTGGRETQYF. Written as DNA, the CDR3 is TGTGCCAGCAGCAGAGGGACAGGGGGTAGGGAGACCCAGTACTTC.

This clonotype was recorded a few times. The chain uses TRBV20-1 and TRBJ2-3; 7 nucleotides agree with TRBD2. The J segment lost 2 bases and the V segment lost 1 base, leaving 6 bases of the junction unmatched. The CDR3 has 15 residues. Looked up from germline, CDR1 is DFQATT and CDR2 is SNEGSKA (reference sequence). The CDR3 spells CSARGASGNTDTQYF. Here the CDR3 DNA reads TGCAGTGCTAGAGGGGCTAGCGGAAACACAGATACGCAGTATTTT.

The rearrangement uses TRBV6-1 and TRBJ1-2; tentatively, D is TRBD1 (6 bases). The V gene's germline CDR1 is MNHNS and CDR2 SASEGT. There are 14 residues in the CDR3. The V and J ends lost 6 bases and 0 bases respectively, with 11 bases between them. This chain's CDR3 is CASRIGQPNYGYTF. Here the CDR3 DNA reads TGTGCCAGCAGGATAGGACAGCCTAACTATGGCTACACCTTC.

V is TRBV20-1 and J is TRBJ2-1; no firm D call. This CDR3 has 10 residues. V gave up 6 bases and J gave up 9 bases, with 9 bases separating them. Germline CDR1 and CDR2: DFQATT and SNEGSKA (reference sequence). The CDR3 spells CSASGPEQFF. CDR3 in DNA: TGCAGTGCCAGTGGGCCTGAGCAGTTCTTC.

In its sample, this clonotype is medium-sized. This sequence joins TRBV7-8 and TRBJ2-1; the match to TRBD2 covers 7 bases. V trimming: 5 bases; J trimming: 0 bases; junction bases outside the gene matches: 13. The CDR3 spans 18 residues. Germline values: CDR1 SGHVS, CDR2 FQNEAQ. The chain's CDR3 is CASSLPAGGGVSYNEQFF. The CDR3 bases are TGTGCCAGCAGCCTCCCGGCTGGGGGGGGTGTCTCCTACAATGAGCAGTTCTTC.

The V gene is TRBV20-1, the J gene TRBJ2-1; D is possibly TRBD1 or TRBD2 (5 bases each). The CDR3 has 16 residues. Trimming took off 5 bases at V and 3 bases at J, with 20 bases between the two ends. From germline, CDR1 is DFQATT and CDR2 SNEGSKA (reference sequence). The CDR3 region has the DNA TGCAGTGCTGACGACATTATGGGGGAAGTCTACAATGAGCAGTTCTTC. This translates into CSADDIMGEVYNEQFF.

This clonotype was observed a few times. The J gene is TRBJ1-1, the V gene TRBV10-3; 7 positions match TRBD1. V trimming: 4 bases; J trimming: 5 bases; junction bases outside the gene matches: 7. This CDR3 spans 14 amino acids. Germline CDR1 and CDR2: ENHRY and SYGVKD. CDR3 nucleotides: TGTGCCATCAGTGGAAGGGGGCAGGGGACTGAAGCTTTCTTT. Amino acids: CAISGRGQGTEAFF.

The CDR3 protein is CASSIQGGQPQHF. CDR3 nucleotides: TGTGCCAGTAGTATACAGGGGGGCCAGCCCCAGCATTTT. This chain uses TRBV19 with TRBJ1-5, with 7 bases identical to TRBD1. This CDR3 has 13 amino acids. Germline V lookup: CDR1 LNHDA, CDR2 SQIVND (reference sequence). J was trimmed by 7 bases and V by 2 bases; bases with no gene match: 2.

The chain couples TRBV19 to TRBJ2-2; 12 nucleotides line up with TRBD1. Per germline, CDR1 LNHDA and CDR2 SQIVND (reference sequence). The CDR3 has 17 residues. Trimming cost V 1 base and J 7 bases; bases outside gene matches: 7. CDR3 DNA sequence: TGTGCCAGTAGTATAGGGTGGGACAGGGGGCAGTTCGGGGAGCTGTTTTTT. Translation gives CASSIGWDRGQFGELFF.

V and J are TRBV6-5 and TRBJ2-1; TRBD2 aligns across 13 bases. V shed 3 bases and J 10 bases; nucleotides not matched to a gene: 9. The germline gives CDR1 MNHEY, CDR2 SVGAGI. The CDR3 loop spans 16 amino acids. CDR3 coding DNA: TGTGCCAGCAGTTATAATGGACTAGCGGGGGCCAGGGAGCAGTTCTTC. Its translation is CASSYNGLAGAREQFF.

This clonotype was counted only a few times. The chain employs TRBV4-1 and TRBJ2-4; weak D call: TRBD1 (7 bases). The CDR3 totals 13 residues. CDR1 and CDR2 (germline): MGHRA, YSYEKL. The ends were cut back, 6 bases at V and 8 bases at J, with 14 bases in the middle. CDR3 bases: TGCGCCAGCAGAAATCAGGGGGAGGACATTCAGTACTTC. This sequence encodes CASRNQGEDIQYF.

This sequence joins TRBV5-1 and TRBJ2-1; D remains unclear. V was shortened by 3 bases and J by 7 bases, with 14 bases between the two germline ends. CDR1 and CDR2 (germline): SGHRS, YFSETQ. This CDR3 has 14 residues. The CDR3 nucleotides read TGCGCCAGCAGCTCAGTCTACACTGATAATGAGCAGTTCTTC. Its protein is CASSSVYTDNEQFF.

As concerns this clonotype: At one end, the junction sequence differs from germline, possibly due to a read error. The chain joins TRBV9 to TRBJ2-7, with a possible D match to TRBD2 (6 bases). In germline, CDR1 is SGDLS, CDR2 YYNGEE. This CDR3 region has 14 residues. CDR3 residues: CANSLGGDSYEQYF. For the CDR3, the DNA is TGTGCCAACAGCCTGGGCGGGGACTCCTACGAGCAGTACTTC.

On this clonotype itself: One junction end does not reproduce the germline sequence, and a read error may be involved. The rearrangement joins TRBV7-8 to TRBJ2-1; D is undetermined. The V gene's germline CDR1 is SGHVS and CDR2 FQNEAQ. The length of the CDR3 is 13 residues. CDR3 DNA: TGTGCCAGCAGCCCTCTGCCCTACAATGAGCGGTTCTTC. Translated, it gives CASSPLPYNERFF.

The table lists this clonotype with a few counts. The chain employs TRBV6-5 and TRBJ1-5; unclear D gene. Germline-derived CDR1 and CDR2 are MNHEY and SVGAGI. The ends were cut back, 2 bases at V and 4 bases at J, with 6 bases in the middle. CDR3 length equals 13 residues. The CDR3, as DNA: TGTGCCAGCAGTTACGCCGTTAATCAGCCCCAGCATTTT. Protein sequence: CASSYAVNQPQHF.

About this clonotype: At one of its ends the junction is not consistent with the germline gene, which may arise from a read error. The chain is built from TRBV7-9 and TRBJ1-1; D is possibly TRBD1 (5 bases). The CDR3 loop spans 15 amino acids. Germline assignment: CDR1 SEHNR and CDR2 FQNEAQ (reference sequence). The CDR3 is CVSSQLLGGNTEAFF. CDR3 nucleotides: TGTGTCAGCAGCCAACTCCTTGGGGGGAACACTGAAGCTTTCTTT.

The CDR3 DNA reads TGTGCCAGCAGCTTGGCGGGACTAGCGGGGGAGAGCACAGATACGCAGTATTTT. Its protein is CASSLAGLAGESTDTQYF. The chain employs TRBV5-6 and TRBJ2-3; 14 bases align to TRBD2. Germline CDR1 reads SGHDT; CDR2 reads YYEEEE. The CDR3 loop spans 18 amino acids. V shed 0 bases and J 0 bases; nucleotides not matched to a gene: 3.

CDR3 sequence (DNA): TGTGCCAGCAGTTCGGGACAGGGGATTTCTGGGGCCAACGTCCTGACTTTC. Translation gives CASSSGQGISGANVLTF. The rearrangement uses TRBV28 and TRBJ2-6, with 10 bases that match TRBD1. Germline assignment: CDR1 MDHEN and CDR2 SYDVKM. The trim removed 4 bases at V and 1 base at J, leaving 4 bases unmatched. The CDR3 consists of 17 residues.